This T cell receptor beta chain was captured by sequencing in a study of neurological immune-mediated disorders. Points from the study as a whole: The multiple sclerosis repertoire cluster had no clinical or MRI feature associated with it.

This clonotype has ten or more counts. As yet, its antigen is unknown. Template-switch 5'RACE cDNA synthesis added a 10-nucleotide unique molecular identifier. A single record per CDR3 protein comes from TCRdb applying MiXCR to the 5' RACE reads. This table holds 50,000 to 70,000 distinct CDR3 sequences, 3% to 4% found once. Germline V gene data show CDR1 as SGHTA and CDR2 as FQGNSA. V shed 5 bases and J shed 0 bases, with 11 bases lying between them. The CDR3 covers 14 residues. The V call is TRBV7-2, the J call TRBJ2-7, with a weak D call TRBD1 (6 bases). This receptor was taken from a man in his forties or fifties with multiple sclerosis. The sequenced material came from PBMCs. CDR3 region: CASSVQGISYEQYF. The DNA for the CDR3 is TGTGCCAGCAGCGTGCAGGGGATCTCCTACGAGCAGTACTTC.